This TCR beta chain was found in a study of blood T cells in healthy people across ages. The second PCR ran about 6 to 12 cycles with a sample-barcoded 5' primer and J-beta primers. In TCRdb, the 5' RACE reads were re-called with MiXCR into one record per CDR3 protein. Seen here are approximately 1,000,000 distinct CDR3 sequences, roughly two fifths observed once, and the top ten hold about an eighth. This CDR3 is 16 amino acids long. Germline trimming cut 5 bases from V and 4 bases from J; bases unmatched to any gene: 6. CDR1 and CDR2 from the germline V gene are MNHEY and SVGEGT. Sequenced input: blood. The chain uses TRBV6-2 or TRBV6-3 and TRBJ2-1; TRBD2 aligns across 12 bases. The source is a young man in good health. Here the CDR3 reads CASSRRTSGAYNEQFF. The CDR3 DNA follows: TGTGCCAGCAGTCGCCGGACTAGCGGGGCTTACAATGAGCAGTTCTTC.